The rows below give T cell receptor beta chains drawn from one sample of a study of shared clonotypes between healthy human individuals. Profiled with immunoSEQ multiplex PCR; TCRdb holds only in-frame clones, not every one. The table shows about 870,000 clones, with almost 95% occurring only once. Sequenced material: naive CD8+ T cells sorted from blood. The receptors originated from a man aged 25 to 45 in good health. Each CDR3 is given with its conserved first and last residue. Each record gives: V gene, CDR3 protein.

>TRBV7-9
CASSLGGGTNEKLFF
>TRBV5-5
CASSFGVWGGTPNEKLFF
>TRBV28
CASSCFPPQVAECTDTQYF
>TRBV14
CASSHREGQLQETQYF
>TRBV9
CASSVGPLAGGWNEQYF
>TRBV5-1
CASSLEVSAQETQYF
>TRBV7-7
CASSSELAGGRDTQYF
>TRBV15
CATSLPGQNYEQYF
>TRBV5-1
CASSSHLGLETQYF
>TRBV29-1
CSVAGELGGNTIYF
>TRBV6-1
CASNGLAGGIGELFF
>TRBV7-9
CASSLLGRDEQYF
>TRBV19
CASSINSLGETQYF
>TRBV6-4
CASSEGLAGSDEQFF
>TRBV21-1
CASSNGTSGSWETQYF
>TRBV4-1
CASSPGPGAEAFF
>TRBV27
CASSSRLAEQETQYF
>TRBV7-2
CASSLGGTYNEQFF
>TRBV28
CASSFGGRAGELFF
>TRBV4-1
CASSQVAGGYYEQYF
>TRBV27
CASSLVQGPTDTQYF
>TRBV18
CASSPYHSNSNQPQHF
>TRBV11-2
CASSLDQLSTTPGNTIYF
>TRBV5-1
CASSPWTGDNTEAFF
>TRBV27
CASSSYRGPYNEQFF
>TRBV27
CASTTGGGTGELFF
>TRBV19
CASSIGILSRQHF
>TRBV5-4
CASSSSSYEQYF
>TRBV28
CASSPTGTPYEQYF
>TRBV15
CATSRDPAGPYNEQFF
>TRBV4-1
CASSQDPAGTSTDTQYF
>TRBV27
CASSPTPGLAGDEQYF
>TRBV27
CASSFKLSSYEQYF
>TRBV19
CASSILGDYRTSISATAGANVLTF
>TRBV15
CATSRVRGETQYF
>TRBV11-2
CASSRDGQTYEQYF
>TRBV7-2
CASSRGTLPLNYGYTF